This TCR beta chain stems from a study of blood T cell repertoires in COVID-19. Across the whole study: Sources were T cells, B-cell-depleted T cells, or PBMCs; the material itself was cDNA or gDNA.

Profiled with immunoSEQ multiplex PCR; TCRdb holds only in-frame clones, not every one. The sample holds under 300,000 clones, more than 75% seen once. This TCR came from a woman aged 55-69 years with active or convalescent COVID-19. The sequenced material came from peripheral blood.

The CDR3 spells CASHQTTSSTDTQYF. In DNA, the CDR3 is TGTGCCAGCCACCAGACTACCTCTAGCACAGATACGCAGTATTTT. The chain is built from TRBV2 and TRBJ2-3; D might be TRBD2 (5 bases). Germline CDR1 and CDR2: SNHLY and FYNNEI. The germline V and J ends were trimmed by 8 bases and 0 bases, with 15 bases remaining between them. This CDR3 has 15 amino acids.